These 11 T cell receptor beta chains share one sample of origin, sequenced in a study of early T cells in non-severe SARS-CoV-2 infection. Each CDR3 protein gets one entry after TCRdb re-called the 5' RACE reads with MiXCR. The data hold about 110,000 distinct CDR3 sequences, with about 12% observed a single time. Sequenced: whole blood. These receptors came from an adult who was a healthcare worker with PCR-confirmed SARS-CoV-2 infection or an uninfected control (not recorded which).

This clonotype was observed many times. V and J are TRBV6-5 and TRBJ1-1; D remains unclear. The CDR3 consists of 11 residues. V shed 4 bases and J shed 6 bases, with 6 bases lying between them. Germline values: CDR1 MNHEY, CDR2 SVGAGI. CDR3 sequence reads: CASSSAAEAFF. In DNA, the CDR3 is TGTGCCAGCAGTTCCGCCGCTGAAGCTTTCTTT.

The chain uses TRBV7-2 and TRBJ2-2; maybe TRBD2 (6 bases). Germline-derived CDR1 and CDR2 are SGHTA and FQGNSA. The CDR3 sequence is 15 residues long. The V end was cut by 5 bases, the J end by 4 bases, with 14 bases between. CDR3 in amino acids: CASSPEGLTTGELFF. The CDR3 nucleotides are TGTGCCAGCAGCCCAGAGGGACTTACCACCGGGGAGCTGTTTTTT.

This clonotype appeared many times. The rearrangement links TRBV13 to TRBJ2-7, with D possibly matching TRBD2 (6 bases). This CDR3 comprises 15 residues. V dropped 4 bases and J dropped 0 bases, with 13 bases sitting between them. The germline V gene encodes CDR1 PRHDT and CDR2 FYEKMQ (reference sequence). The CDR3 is CASSSVLEGSYEQYF. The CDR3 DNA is TGTGCCAGCAGCTCCGTCCTGGAGGGCTCCTACGAGCAGTACTTC.

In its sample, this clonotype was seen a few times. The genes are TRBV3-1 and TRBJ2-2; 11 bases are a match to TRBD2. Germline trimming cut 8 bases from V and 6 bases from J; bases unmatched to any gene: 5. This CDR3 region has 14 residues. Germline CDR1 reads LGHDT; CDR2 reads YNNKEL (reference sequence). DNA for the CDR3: TGTGCCAGCTCCGGGACTAGCGGAGCCGGGGAGCTGTTTTTT. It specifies CASSGTSGAGELFF.

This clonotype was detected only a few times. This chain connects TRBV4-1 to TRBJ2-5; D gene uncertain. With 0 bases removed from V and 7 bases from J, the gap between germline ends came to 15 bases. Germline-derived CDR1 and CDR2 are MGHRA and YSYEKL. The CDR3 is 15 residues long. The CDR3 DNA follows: TGCGCCAGCAGCCAAGATTTGGGCGGCCTGCGGACCCAGTACTTC. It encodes CASSQDLGGLRTQYF.

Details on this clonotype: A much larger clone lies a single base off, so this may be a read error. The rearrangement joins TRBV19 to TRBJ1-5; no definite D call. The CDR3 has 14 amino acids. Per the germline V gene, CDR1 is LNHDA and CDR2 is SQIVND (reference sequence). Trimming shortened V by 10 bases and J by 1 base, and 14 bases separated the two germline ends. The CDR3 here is CATSSARSNQPQHF. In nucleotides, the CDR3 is TGTGCCACCTCGTCAGCCCGGAGCAATCAGCCCCAGCATTTT.

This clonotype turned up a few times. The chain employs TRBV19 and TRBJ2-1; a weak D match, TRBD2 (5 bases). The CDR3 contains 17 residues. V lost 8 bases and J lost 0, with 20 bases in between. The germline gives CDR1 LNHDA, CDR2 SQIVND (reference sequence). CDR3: CASQTSFKRFSYNEQFF. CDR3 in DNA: TGTGCCAGTCAAACTAGTTTTAAACGCTTCTCCTACAATGAGCAGTTCTTC.

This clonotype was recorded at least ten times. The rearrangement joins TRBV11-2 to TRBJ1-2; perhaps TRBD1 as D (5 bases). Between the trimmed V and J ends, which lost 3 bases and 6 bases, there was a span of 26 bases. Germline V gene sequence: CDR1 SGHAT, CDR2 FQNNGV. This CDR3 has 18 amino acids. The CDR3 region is CASSFRSVNVGRRNGYTF. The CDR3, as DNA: TGTGCCAGCAGCTTTAGGAGCGTCAACGTGGGGCGAAGAAATGGCTACACCTTC.

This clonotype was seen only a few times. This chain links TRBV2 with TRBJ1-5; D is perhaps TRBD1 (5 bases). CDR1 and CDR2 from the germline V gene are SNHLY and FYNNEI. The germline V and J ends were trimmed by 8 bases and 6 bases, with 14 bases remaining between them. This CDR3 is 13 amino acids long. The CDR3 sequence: CASSRGFSQPQHF. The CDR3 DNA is TGTGCCAGCTCAAGGGGATTTAGTCAGCCCCAGCATTTT.

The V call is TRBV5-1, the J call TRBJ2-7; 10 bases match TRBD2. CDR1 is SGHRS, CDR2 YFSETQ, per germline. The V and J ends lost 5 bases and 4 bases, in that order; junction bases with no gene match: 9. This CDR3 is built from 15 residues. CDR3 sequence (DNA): TGCGCCAGCAGTATTGTGCAAGCGGGAGGGTACGAGCAGTACTTC. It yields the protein CASSIVQAGGYEQYF.

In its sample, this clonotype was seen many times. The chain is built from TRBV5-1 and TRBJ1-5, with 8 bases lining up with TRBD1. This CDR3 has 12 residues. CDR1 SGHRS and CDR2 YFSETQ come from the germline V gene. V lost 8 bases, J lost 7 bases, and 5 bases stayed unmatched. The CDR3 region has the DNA TGCGCCAGAAGACAGGGGAAACAGCCCCAGCATTTT. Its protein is CARRQGKQPQHF.